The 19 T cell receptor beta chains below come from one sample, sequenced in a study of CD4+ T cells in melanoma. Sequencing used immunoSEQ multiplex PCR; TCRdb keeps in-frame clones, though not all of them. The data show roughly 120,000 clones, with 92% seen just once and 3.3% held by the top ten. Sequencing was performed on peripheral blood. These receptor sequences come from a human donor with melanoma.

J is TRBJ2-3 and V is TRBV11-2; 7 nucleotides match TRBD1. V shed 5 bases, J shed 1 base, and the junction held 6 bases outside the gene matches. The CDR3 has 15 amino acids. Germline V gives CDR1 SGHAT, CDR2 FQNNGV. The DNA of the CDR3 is TGTGCCAGCAGCCCCCGGGACAGTCGCACAGATACGCAGTATTTT. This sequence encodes CASSPRDSRTDTQYF.

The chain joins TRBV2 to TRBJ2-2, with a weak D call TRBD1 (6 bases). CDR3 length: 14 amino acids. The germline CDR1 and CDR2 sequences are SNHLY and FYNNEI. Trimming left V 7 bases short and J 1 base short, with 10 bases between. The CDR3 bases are TGTGCCAGCAAAACAGGGTGGAACACCGGGGAGCTGTTTTTT. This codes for CASKTGWNTGELFF.

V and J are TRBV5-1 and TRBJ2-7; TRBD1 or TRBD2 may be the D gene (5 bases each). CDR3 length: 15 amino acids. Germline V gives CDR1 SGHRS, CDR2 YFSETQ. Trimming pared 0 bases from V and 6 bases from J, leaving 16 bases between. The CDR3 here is CASSLVTRGGSEQYF. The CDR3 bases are TGCGCCAGCAGCTTGGTGACCCGTGGGGGTAGCGAGCAGTACTTC.

CDR3 sequence reads: CASSRVGAGTNEQFF. As DNA, the CDR3 is TGCGCCAGCAGCCGAGTGGGGGCGGGCACCAATGAGCAGTTCTTC. The chain uses TRBV4-1 and TRBJ2-1; D may be TRBD1 (6 bases). The V gene's germline CDR1 is MGHRA and CDR2 YSYEKL. With 4 bases removed from V and 6 bases from J, the gap between germline ends came to 16 bases. CDR3 size: 15 residues.

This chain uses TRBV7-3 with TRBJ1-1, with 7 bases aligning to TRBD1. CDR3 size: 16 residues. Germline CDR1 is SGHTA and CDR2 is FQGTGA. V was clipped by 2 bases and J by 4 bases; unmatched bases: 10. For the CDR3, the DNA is TGTGCCAGCAGCTTATATCCAGGGAGGACAGGCACTGAAGCTTTCTTT. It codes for CASSLYPGRTGTEAFF. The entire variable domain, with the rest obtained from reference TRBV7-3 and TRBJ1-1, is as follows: GAGVSQTPSNKVTEKGKYVELRCDPISGHTALYWYRQSLGQGPEFLIYFQGTGAADDSGLPNDRFFAVRPEGSVSTLKIQRTERGDSAVYLCASSLYPGRTGTEAFFGQGTRLTVV.

The CDR3 nucleotides read TGCGCCAGCAGCCAAGAACCCGGGGCTAGATATGGCTACACCTTC. Amino acid sequence: CASSQEPGARYGYTF. V is TRBV4-1 and J is TRBJ1-2, with D tentatively TRBD1 (5 bases). V was pared by 0 bases and J by 5 bases, with 13 bases between. Germline values: CDR1 MGHRA, CDR2 YSYEKL. The CDR3 has 15 amino acids.

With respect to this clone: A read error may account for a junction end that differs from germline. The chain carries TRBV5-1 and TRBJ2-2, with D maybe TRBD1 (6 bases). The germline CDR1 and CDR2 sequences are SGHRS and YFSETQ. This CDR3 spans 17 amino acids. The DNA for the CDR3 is TGCGCCAGCAGTTTGGCCCCAGACAGGCTATACACCGGGGAGCTGTTTTTT. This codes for CASSLAPDRLYTGELFF.

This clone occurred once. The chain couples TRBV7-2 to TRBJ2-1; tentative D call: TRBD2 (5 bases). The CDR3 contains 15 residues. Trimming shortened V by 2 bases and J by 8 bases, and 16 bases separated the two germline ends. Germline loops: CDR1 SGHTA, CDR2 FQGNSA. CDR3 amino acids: CASSLLGPSMDEQFF. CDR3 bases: TGTGCCAGCAGCTTACTGGGCCCTAGCATGGATGAGCAGTTCTTC.

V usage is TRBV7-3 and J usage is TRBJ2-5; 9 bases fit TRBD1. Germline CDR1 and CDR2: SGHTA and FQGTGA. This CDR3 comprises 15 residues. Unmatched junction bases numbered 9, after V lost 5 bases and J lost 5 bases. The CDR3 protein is CASSRTSGQGETQYF. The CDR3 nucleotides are TGTGCCAGCAGCCGAACCTCCGGACAGGGGGAGACCCAGTACTTC.

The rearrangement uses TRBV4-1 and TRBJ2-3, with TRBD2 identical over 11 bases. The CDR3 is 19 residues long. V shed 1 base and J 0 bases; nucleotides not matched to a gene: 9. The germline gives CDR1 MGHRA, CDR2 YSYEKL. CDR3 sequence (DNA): TGCGCCAGCAGCCAAGTTCCCGCTAGCGGGGGGTCTAGCACAGATACGCAGTATTTT. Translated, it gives CASSQVPASGGSSTDTQYF.

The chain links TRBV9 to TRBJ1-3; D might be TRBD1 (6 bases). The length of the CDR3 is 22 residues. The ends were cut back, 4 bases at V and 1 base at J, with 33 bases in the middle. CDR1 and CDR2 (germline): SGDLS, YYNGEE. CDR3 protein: CASSPLVQGRLLPEGSGNTIYF. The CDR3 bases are TGTGCCAGCAGCCCATTGGTCCAGGGGCGATTGTTGCCAGAAGGGTCTGGAAACACCATATATTTT.

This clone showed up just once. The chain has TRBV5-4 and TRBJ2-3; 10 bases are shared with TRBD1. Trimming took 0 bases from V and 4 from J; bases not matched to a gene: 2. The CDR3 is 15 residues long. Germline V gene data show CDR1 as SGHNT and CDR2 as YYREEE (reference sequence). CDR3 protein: CASSLDGTGADTQYF. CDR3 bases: TGTGCCAGCAGCTTGGACGGGACAGGGGCAGATACGCAGTATTTT.

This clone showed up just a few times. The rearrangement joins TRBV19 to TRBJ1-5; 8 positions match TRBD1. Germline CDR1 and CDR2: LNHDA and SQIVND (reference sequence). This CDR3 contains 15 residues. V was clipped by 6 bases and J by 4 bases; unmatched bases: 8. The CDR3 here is CASSTDRAPNQPQHF. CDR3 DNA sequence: TGTGCCAGTAGCACGGACAGGGCCCCGAATCAGCCCCAGCATTTT.

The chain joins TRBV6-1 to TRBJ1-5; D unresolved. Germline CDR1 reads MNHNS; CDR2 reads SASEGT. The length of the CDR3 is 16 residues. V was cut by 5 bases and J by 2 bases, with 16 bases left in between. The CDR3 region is CASSKEQLDGNQPQHF. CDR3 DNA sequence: TGTGCCAGCAGTAAAGAGCAGCTAGACGGCAATCAGCCCCAGCATTTT.

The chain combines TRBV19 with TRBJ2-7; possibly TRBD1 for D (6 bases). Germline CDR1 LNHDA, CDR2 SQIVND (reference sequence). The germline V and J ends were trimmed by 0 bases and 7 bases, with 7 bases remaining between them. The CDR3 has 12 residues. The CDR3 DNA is TGTGCCAGTAGTATAGATCAGGGGGAGCAGTACTTC. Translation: CASSIDQGEQYF.

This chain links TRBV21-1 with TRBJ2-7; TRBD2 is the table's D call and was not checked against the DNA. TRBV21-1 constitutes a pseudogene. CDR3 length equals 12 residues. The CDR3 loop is CASSNRVYEQYF. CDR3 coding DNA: TGTGCCAGCAGCAATCGGGTCTACGAGCAGTACTTC.

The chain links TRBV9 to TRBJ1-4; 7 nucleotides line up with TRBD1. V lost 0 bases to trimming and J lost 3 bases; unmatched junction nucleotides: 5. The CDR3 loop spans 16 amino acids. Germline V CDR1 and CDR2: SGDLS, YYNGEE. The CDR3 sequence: CASSVGGTAANEKLFF. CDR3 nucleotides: TGTGCCAGCAGCGTAGGGGGGACAGCCGCTAATGAAAAACTGTTTTTT.

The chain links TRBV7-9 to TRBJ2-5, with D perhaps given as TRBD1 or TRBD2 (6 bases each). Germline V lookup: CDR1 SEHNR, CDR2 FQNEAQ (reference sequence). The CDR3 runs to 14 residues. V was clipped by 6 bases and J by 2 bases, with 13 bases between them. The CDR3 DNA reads TGTGCCAGCAGAACGGGGGCGGCGCAAGAGACCCAGTACTTC. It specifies CASRTGAAQETQYF. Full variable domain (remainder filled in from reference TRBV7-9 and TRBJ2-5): DTGVSQNPRHKITKRGQNVTFRCDPISEHNRLYWYRQTLGQGPEFLTYFQNEAQLEKSRLLSDRFSAERPKGSFSTLEIQRTEQGDSAMYLCASRTGAAQETQYFGPGTRLLVL.

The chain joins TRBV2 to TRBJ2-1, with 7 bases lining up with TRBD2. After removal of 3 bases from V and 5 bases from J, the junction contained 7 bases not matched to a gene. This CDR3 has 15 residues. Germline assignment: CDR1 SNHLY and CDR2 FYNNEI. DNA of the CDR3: TGTGCCAGCAGTGAGGAGGCGGGAGAGCACAATGAGCAGTTCTTC. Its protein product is CASSEEAGEHNEQFF.